The present TCR beta chain was sequenced within a study of cytomegalovirus exposure and HLA in healthy donors. General study results and limits: A few of the chains that were CMV-associated were confirmed in vitro to be specific for CMV antigens. Sequencing probably produced one cluster of sequence variants that were highly shared.

This CDR3 is 16 amino acids long. Trimming left V 0 bases short and J 0 bases short, with 11 bases between. Germline CDR1 reads ENHRY; CDR2 reads SYGVKD. Vbeta (60) and Jbeta (13) primers were used in the PCR. The protocol was immunoSEQ multiplex PCR, while the TCRdb copy is restricted to in-frame clones and leaves out a portion. The sample carries around 94,000 clones, over 60% recorded once. Comment on this clone: The antigen remains undetermined.

The TCR was taken from a male donor in good health and CMV-seropositive. What was sequenced was PBMCs. The chain couples TRBV10-3 to TRBJ1-1, with a tentative D call TRBD1 (6 bases). CDR3 loop: CAISESVGQMNTEAFF. In DNA, the CDR3 is TGTGCCATCAGTGAGTCGGTTGGACAGATGAACACTGAAGCTTTCTTT.